The present T cell receptor (beta chain) was sequenced within a study of neurological immune-mediated disorders. TCRdb re-called the 5' RACE reads with MiXCR, one entry per CDR3 protein. The data show 70,000 to 90,000 distinct CDR3 sequences, 5% to 6% seen once. This clonotype was seen ten or more times. This CDR3 spans 12 amino acids. Germline V CDR1 and CDR2: LNHNV, YYDKDF (reference sequence). The V end was cut by 3 bases, the J end by 4 bases, with 5 bases between. The material sequenced was PBMCs. The chain combines TRBV15 with TRBJ2-3, with D unclear. The source of this sequence is a woman aged 30 to 39 with multiple sclerosis. The CDR3 DNA reads TGTGCCACCAGCAGGTGGGCAGATACGCAGTATTTT. Residues: CATSRWADTQYF.